This TCR beta chain was retrieved from a study of blood T cell repertoires in COVID-19 (dated by TCRdb to about 2020). About the study as a whole: Collaborator samples came from the United States, Italy and Spain and covered acute and convalescent phases of COVID-19. The prospective study material was composed of cDNA or gDNA derived from T cells, B-cell-depleted T cells, or PBMCs. Subjects who had been exposed to COVID-19, were actively infected with it, or had recovered from it provided the deeply sampled blood TCRbeta repertoires that made up the dataset. The repertoires were released in a freely available public database meant as a resource for research on the immune response to SARS-CoV-2. Samples came from the ongoing ImmuneRACE study (first 160 participants) plus 1,254 subjects from 6 global collaborators. A de-identified subject ID, COVID-19 status, age in years and sex were almost always included in the sample metadata. Where HLA class I and class II types were available, the types were taken from metadata supplied by the sample provider, not from assay-based typing.

TCRbeta CDR3 regions were amplified from genomic DNA by means of the immunoSEQ Assay, a bias-controlled multiplex PCR. Regarding the original processing steps: The number of nucleated cells in each sample was estimated by amplification of reference gene primers within the assay. Sequence reads were collapsed and filtered to measure the absolute abundance of every unique TCRbeta CDR3 rearrangement. For each sample, productive Simpson clonality was calculated as the square root of Simpson's diversity index over productive rearrangements. In its TCRdb copy, this immuneACCESS table keeps in-frame sequences only and misses some clones. Where compared with another copy, unresolved V genes explain less than half of these, and the others have no known cause. The V and J calls and clone size are taken from that table; D and trimming were inferred from the DNA. Recorded for this sample are around 140,000 clones; approximately 80% of them occurred a single time. Roughly 4.8% of the sample is taken by the ten largest.

What the research found in general, with its limitations: How much clinical and demographic metadata was included differed by source and by participant, and the metadata was provided uncurated.

V lost 2 bases and J lost 7 bases; the stretch between them is 6 bases long. Via the germline V gene (reference sequence), CDR1 is GTSNPN and CDR2 SVGIG. Reading from cysteine to phenylalanine, the CDR3 counts 11 amino acids. Just CDR3 DNA is preserved here, 33 bases in frame from base 1. A note on this clone: The antigen it binds to is not known. No qualities accompany the bases; no much larger clone lies one base away. Other DNA sequences in this sample translate to the same CDR3.

Collaborating institutions collected whole blood in K2EDTA tubes following their own protocols. For TCRbeta analysis, collaborators shipped samples in one of three forms: frozen whole blood, isolated PBMCs, or DNA extracted from either of those sample types. Sequenced material: peripheral blood. This receptor was obtained from a human donor in a cohort sampled during active COVID-19. The chain links TRBV30 with TRBJ2-1; no confident D gene assignment can be made. In nucleotides, the sequence is TGTGCCTGGAGTCCACTAAATGAGCAGTTCTTC. Translated, it gives CAWSPLNEQFF.